This TCR beta chain was recorded in a study of CD8+CD57+ T cells in acquired aplastic anemia (dated by TCRdb to between 2017 and 2018). At the level of the whole study: A mean of around 3 ug of DNA, ranging from roughly 0.2 to 30 ug, was extracted from sorted CD4+ and CD8+ cells. CD8+CD57+ expansion was defined as frequency above the mean frequency observed in healthy subjects.

This clonotype came up once. It has no known antigen specificity. Qualities for individual bases were not recorded, and no much larger clone is one base off. Weak support is all one read offers. The patients picked for sequencing were ones in whom flow cytometry had shown an expansion of CD8+CD57+ cells. Severe acquired aplastic anemia was diagnosed in all patients according to International Study of Aplastic Anemia and Agranulocytosis and Camitta criteria. No therapy had been received by the patients at the time of blood sampling. In this study, sorted CD4+ and CD8+ T cells from the blood of healthy subjects and of severe aplastic anemia patients had their TCR repertoires deep-sequenced. Patients were enrolled in the USA under clinicaltrials.gov protocols 00001620, 01623167, 00001397, 00071045, 00081523 and 00961064. Ficoll-Paque density gradient centrifugation was used to isolate peripheral blood mononuclear cells. CD4+ and CD8+ T cells were sorted by FACS or magnetic beads before DNA extraction.

CDR1 and CDR2, per the germline V gene (reference sequence), are LNHDA and SQIVND. The CDR3 runs 12 residues from the cysteine to the phenylalanine. The sequence is cut down to CDR3 DNA, 36 bases in frame from base 1. V sheds 1 base and J sheds 10 bases, leaving 8 bases between their ends. Here is what the overall study found, with its caveats: Around 31 CD8+ CDR3 sequences were shared between patients and controls but appeared highly expressed in patients and within their immunodominant clones. Between patients and healthy controls, no significant difference in CD8+ Simpson's diversity was found (P=0.060).

Genomic DNA served as template for TCR beta VDJ combination and CDR3 sequence profiling. An Illumina HiSeq 2000 was used for TCR repertoire sequencing. Under the source paper's analysis protocol: Repertoire assessment relied on Simpson's diversity index, CDR3 size and DJ length profiles, and TRBV/TRBJ rearrangement plots. The most abundant DNA sequence in the deep sequencing data was defined as the immunodominant clone. CDR3 amino acid sequences were checked for sharing between subjects and were compared against published repertoires and the VDJdb database. The raw public reads went through TCRdb reprocessing: fastp at Q25, MiXCR clone calling, in-frame beta chains kept. Rows with a matching CDR3 protein are joined into one entry that keeps the most common DNA and genes. TCRdb, rather than the study authors, made the V and J calls. The sample has about 240,000 distinct CDR3 sequences on record, more than 40% of them singletons. In total, the top ten clones hold about 8.3% of the sample.

This chain joins TRBV19 to TRBJ2-1; the D gene cannot be resolved reliably. What was sequenced was sorted CD4+, CD8+, or CD8+CD57+ T cells (not recorded which) from PBMCs. The TCR comes from a human donor with aplastic anemia. The CDR3 protein: CASSIAGPEQFF. The sequence in DNA is TGTGCCAGTAGTATAGCCGGGCCCGAGCAGTTCTTC.